A selection of T cell receptor beta chains follows, all from one sample in a study of OX40 agonist ivuxolimab in advanced cancers. Libraries were prepared by immunoSEQ multiplex PCR; TCRdb keeps only in-frame clonotypes and omits some of them. This sample has 20,000 or so clones; under 90% occur once, and the top ten carry 30%. Source: CD4+ or CD8+ T cells sorted from blood, taken in a trial of the OX40 agonist ivuxolimab. The receptors derive from an adult with an advanced solid tumor such as melanoma, head and neck, liver or kidney cancer. CDR3s include the opening cysteine and the closing phenylalanine or tryptophan. A D gene is named only where the DNA matches it firmly. Clone size is not always given. Where it is, it says once, few, many or a class for expanded clones.

CDR3nt	CDR3aa	len	d_gene	abundance	v_gene	j_gene
TGTGCCAGCAGTGTGGCAGGGGGTTACGAGCAGTACTTC	CASSVAGGYEQYF	13	TRBD1	once	TRBV6-4	TRBJ2-7
TGTGCCAGCAGTGAAATCCAGACCGGCAACTATGGCTACACCTTC	CASSEIQTGNYGYTF	15	-	-	TRBV25-1	TRBJ1-2
TGTGCCAGCAGTCTCTACAGGGGAACGAGCACTGAAGCTTTCTTT	CASSLYRGTSTEAFF	15	TRBD1	once	TRBV27	TRBJ1-1
TGTGCCAGCAGCTTGGGCGGGGATGATTTTGAAGCTTTCTTT	CASSLGGDDFEAFF	14	-	-	TRBV5-6	TRBJ1-1
TGTGCCAGCAGCCCCACCCACTACAATGAGCAGTTCTTC	CASSPTHYNEQFF	13	-	-	TRBV2	TRBJ2-1
TGTGCCATCAGTGAGTCAGGGGCTTCGCACACTGAAGCTTTCTTT	CAISESGASHTEAFF	15	-	-	TRBV10-3	TRBJ1-1
TGCGCCAGCAGCTTGGGACAGGGGCGCGAGCAGTACTTC	CASSLGQGREQYF	13	TRBD1	-	TRBV5-1	TRBJ2-7
TGTGCCATCAAGACTAGCGGGACCAATTACAATGAGCAGTTCTTC	CAIKTSGTNYNEQFF	15	TRBD2	-	TRBV10-3	TRBJ2-1
TGTGCCAGCACCGACCGTAAGGGCTACACCTTC	CASTDRKGYTF	11	-	-	TRBV6-5	TRBJ1-2
TGCGCCAGCAGAAGGGGACAGGATAAAACCGGGGAGCTGTTTTTT	CASRRGQDKTGELFF	15	TRBD1	-	TRBV5-1	TRBJ2-2
TGCGCCAGCAGCCAAGATTTCGGAGGGGGTTACTATGGCTACACCTTC	CASSQDFGGGYYGYTF	16	-	-	TRBV4-1	TRBJ1-2
TGTGCCAGCTCACCAAGGGTTGTCCCATCTAGCACAGATACGCAGTATTTT	CASSPRVVPSSTDTQYF	17	-	once	TRBV18	TRBJ2-3
TGTGCCAGTAAAGCGGGCAGGTCTAGAAATCAGCCCCAGCATTTT	CASKAGRSRNQPQHF	15	-	-	TRBV19	TRBJ1-5
TGCGCCAGCAGCCAAGAAAGGGCCCTAAGAACCGGGGAGCTGTTTTTT	CASSQERALRTGELFF	16	-	-	TRBV4-1	TRBJ2-2
TGTGCCAGCAGCCCGGGACAGGCCGACAATGAGCAGTTCTTC	CASSPGQADNEQFF	14	TRBD1	-	TRBV6-5	TRBJ2-1
TGTGCCAGCAGCGTAGAGGTGGCAGGGGGCTCCGAGCAGTACTTC	CASSVEVAGGSEQYF	15	TRBD1	-	TRBV9	TRBJ2-7
TGTGCCAGCAGCCACCGGGACAGTCCCAATGAGCAGTTCTTC	CASSHRDSPNEQFF	14	TRBD1	-	TRBV11-3	TRBJ2-1
TGTGCCAGCAGTGGCGTCGGGGCGGGCTATGGCTACACCTTC	CASSGVGAGYGYTF	14	-	-	TRBV6-6	TRBJ1-2
TGTGCCAGTAGTAGGGGGGAGGGACTGAGGACTGACGAGCAGTACTTC	CASSRGEGLRTDEQYF	16	TRBD2	-	TRBV19	TRBJ2-7
TGTGCCAGCAGTTTTAACACCGGGGAGCTGTTTTTT	CASSFNTGELFF	12	-	-	TRBV27	TRBJ2-2
TGTGCCAGCAGTGTAAGCAGTAAGAAAGCTTTCTTT	CASSVSSKKAFF	12	-	-	TRBV25-1	TRBJ1-1
TGTGCTAGTGGTTTGGGACAGTACCAAGAGACCCAGTACTTC	CASGLGQYQETQYF	14	-	few	TRBV12-5	TRBJ2-5
TGTGCCAGCAGTGTACAGGGGAAGGCAGATACGCAGTATTTT	CASSVQGKADTQYF	14	TRBD1	-	TRBV6-1	TRBJ2-3
TGTGCCAGCAGCTTAGGGGCCGTCACAGATACGCAGTATTTT	CASSLGAVTDTQYF	14	-	-	TRBV7-3	TRBJ2-3
TGTGCCAGCAGTGAACCCGACAGGGACTACGAGCAGTACTTC	CASSEPDRDYEQYF	14	TRBD1	-	TRBV2	TRBJ2-7
TGTGCCAGCAGTGGGACAGGAGGGGCTAATGAAAAACTGTTTTTT	CASSGTGGANEKLFF	15	TRBD1	medium-sized	TRBV6-1	TRBJ1-4
TGTGCCACCACGAGAGGGGGCGGCTCTGGGGCCAACGTCCTGACTTTC	CATTRGGGSGANVLTF	16	TRBD1	-	TRBV19	TRBJ2-6
TGTGCCAGCAGCTCGTACAGGGGTACCTACGAGCAGTACTTC	CASSSYRGTYEQYF	14	TRBD1	once	TRBV11-2	TRBJ2-7
TGTGCCAGCAGTTACTTACAGGGTGGTGAAGCTTTCTTT	CASSYLQGGEAFF	13	-	once	TRBV6-5	TRBJ1-1
TGTGCCAGCAGGAAGCGGGCCGGGACAGGGAACTCACCCCTCCACTTT	CASRKRAGTGNSPLHF	16	TRBD1	-	TRBV11-2	TRBJ1-6
TGTGCCAGCAGCCCCAACGGGGGGGCCCGAGAGACCCAGTACTTC	CASSPNGGARETQYF	15	TRBD2	-	TRBV7-3	TRBJ2-5
TGTGCCAGCAGCTTTAGGAATAGCGGGAGACTATCCTACAATGAGCAGTTCTTC	CASSFRNSGRLSYNEQFF	18	TRBD2	-	TRBV7-8	TRBJ2-1
TGTGCCAGTAGTCCCCAGATCCAAGCAGATACGCAGTATTTT	CASSPQIQADTQYF	14	-	-	TRBV19	TRBJ2-3
TGTGCCAGCGGTACGACAGATACGCAGTATTTT	CASGTTDTQYF	11	-	-	TRBV5-6	TRBJ2-3
TGTGCCAGTACCGACAGGGCCCCCCAAACCATTCAGTACTTC	CASTDRAPQTIQYF	14	TRBD1	-	TRBV19	TRBJ2-4
TGTGCCAGCAGCGAACAGGGCTCCGGGGCCAACGTCCTGACTTTC	CASSEQGSGANVLTF	15	-	-	TRBV6-4	TRBJ2-6
TGTGCCAGCAGCGCAGCTTCTAGCGGAGGGGCAACCTACGAGCAGTACTTC	CASSAASSGGATYEQYF	17	TRBD2	-	TRBV27	TRBJ2-7
TGTGCCAGCAGCTTCAGGTATCGAGAGACCCAGTACTTC	CASSFRYRETQYF	13	-	-	TRBV13	TRBJ2-5
TGTGCCAGCGGAAAACAGGGAGCCGGGGAGCTGTTTTTT	CASGKQGAGELFF	13	-	-	TRBV5-8	TRBJ2-2
TGTGCCAGCAGTGAAGCGCCGATCTCTGGAAACACCATATATTTT	CASSEAPISGNTIYF	15	-	-	TRBV2	TRBJ1-3
TGTGCCAGCAGCCTTAAGGCAGGGGTGGGGACCCAGTACTTC	CASSLKAGVGTQYF	14	-	once	TRBV14	TRBJ2-5
TGTGCCAGCAGTTCGGACAGGGCCTTCTACAATGAGCAGTTCTTC	CASSSDRAFYNEQFF	15	TRBD1	-	TRBV6-1	TRBJ2-1
TGTGCCAGCATAGTCGGGGGCACTGAAGCTTTCTTT	CASIVGGTEAFF	12	-	-	TRBV6-1	TRBJ1-1
TGTGCCTGGAGTGACCAGGGGTACACTGAAGCTTTCTTT	CAWSDQGYTEAFF	13	-	-	TRBV30	TRBJ1-1
TGTGCCAGCAGCTTGGGGGGACTACAAGAGACCCAGTACTTC	CASSLGGLQETQYF	14	TRBD2	-	TRBV5-5	TRBJ2-5
TGTGCCAGCAGTATCAACCGGACAGGGGGAAATTCACCCCTCCACTTT	CASSINRTGGNSPLHF	16	TRBD1	-	TRBV7-3	TRBJ1-6
TGTGCCAGCAGATCCACTTGGACCCTCCACTTT	CASRSTWTLHF	11	-	-	TRBV6-1	TRBJ1-6
TGCGCCAGCAGTGCTCCCAACGGTGTTGAGCAGTTCTTC	CASSAPNGVEQFF	13	-	-	TRBV10-1	TRBJ2-1
TGTGCCAGCAGCCCATCGGAGGCGAGCGATACGCAGTATTTT	CASSPSEASDTQYF	14	-	-	TRBV9	TRBJ2-3